This TCR beta chain was obtained from a study of cytomegalovirus exposure and HLA in healthy donors. Turning to the study itself: Out of 398 genotyped donors, 81% belonged to the Caucasian-associated ancestry cluster. Overall study results and limits: Some segments of the V type, notably TRBV6-2 and TRBV6-3, were excluded as indistinguishable. The classifier reportedly diagnosed cytomegalovirus status with high specificity and sensitivity.

Germline values: CDR1 SGHRS, CDR2 YFSETQ. The CDR3 sequence is 14 residues long. V gave up 6 bases and J gave up 2 bases; unmatched junction bases: 5. With regard to this clone: Its specificity is unknown.

PCR involved 60 Vbeta and 13 Jbeta primers. The repertoire was sequenced with immunoSEQ multiplex PCR; TCRdb's copy has only in-frame clones and lacks some. Here the sample spans about 100,000 clones, around 73% being singletons. The TCR sequence derives from a woman aged 55-75 years in good health and CMV-seronegative. This rearrangement joins TRBV5-1 to TRBJ2-5; TRBD1 aligns across 9 bases. Sequencing was done on a sample of PBMCs. CDR3 sequence reads: CASTTGGVQETQYF. The DNA of the CDR3 is TGCGCCAGCACCACAGGGGGCGTGCAAGAGACCCAGTACTTC.